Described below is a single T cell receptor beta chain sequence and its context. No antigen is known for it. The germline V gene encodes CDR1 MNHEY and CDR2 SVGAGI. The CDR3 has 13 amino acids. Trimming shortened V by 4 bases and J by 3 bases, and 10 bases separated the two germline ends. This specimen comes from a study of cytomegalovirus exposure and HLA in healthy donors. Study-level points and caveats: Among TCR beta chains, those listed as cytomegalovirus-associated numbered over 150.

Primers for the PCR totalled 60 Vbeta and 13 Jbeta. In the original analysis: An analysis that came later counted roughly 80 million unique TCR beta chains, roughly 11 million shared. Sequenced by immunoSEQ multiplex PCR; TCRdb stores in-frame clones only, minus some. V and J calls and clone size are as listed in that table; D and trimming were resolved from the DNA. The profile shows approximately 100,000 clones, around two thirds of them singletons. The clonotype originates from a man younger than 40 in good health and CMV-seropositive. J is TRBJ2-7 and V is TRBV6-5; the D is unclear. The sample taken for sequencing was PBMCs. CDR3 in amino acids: CASSFSQDYEQYF. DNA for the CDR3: TGTGCCAGCAGTTTCAGCCAGGACTACGAGCAGTACTTC.